This TCR beta chain was obtained from a study of technical replicates of blood from several donors. Clones were read by immunoSEQ multiplex PCR, and TCRdb kept only the in-frame ones, dropping some. Among roughly 40,000 clones listed, roughly 96% were seen once. Sequences were obtained from T cells isolated from PBMCs. This clonotype originated in a human donor in good health.

The CDR3 sequence is CAWRSILAGGPKYF. CDR3 nucleotide sequence: TGTGCCTGGAGAAGTATACTAGCGGGAGGGCCCAAGTACTTC. This rearrangement joins TRBV30 to TRBJ2-5, with 13 bases identical to TRBD2. V lost 3 bases and J lost 12; bases outside the gene matches: 10. Germline V gene data show CDR1 as GTSNPN and CDR2 as SVGIG (reference sequence). The CDR3 length is 14 residues.